This record concerns one T cell receptor (beta chain) sequence. Germline and junction disagree at one end, which may indicate a read error. The sample comes from a study of CD8 T cells in ankylosing spondylitis. Germline assignment: CDR1 MNHEY and CDR2 SMNVEV (reference sequence). The CDR3 covers 15 residues. Each CDR3 protein gets one entry after TCRdb re-called the 5' RACE reads with MiXCR. The repertoire includes approximately 300,000 distinct CDR3 sequences, approximately 20% of them detected once, and 7.5% to 9% sits in the top ten. The chain employs TRBV27 and TRBJ2-1, with D possibly TRBD2 on 7 matching bases. This TCR derives from a male donor with ankylosing spondylitis or in good health (not recorded which). The sequencing input was blood, either unsorted or a sorted T cell fraction (not recorded which). CDR3 residues: CTSSLWGGRDNEQFF. CDR3 nucleotides: TGCACCAGCAGTTTATGGGGGGGCCGGGACAATGAGCAGTTCTTC.